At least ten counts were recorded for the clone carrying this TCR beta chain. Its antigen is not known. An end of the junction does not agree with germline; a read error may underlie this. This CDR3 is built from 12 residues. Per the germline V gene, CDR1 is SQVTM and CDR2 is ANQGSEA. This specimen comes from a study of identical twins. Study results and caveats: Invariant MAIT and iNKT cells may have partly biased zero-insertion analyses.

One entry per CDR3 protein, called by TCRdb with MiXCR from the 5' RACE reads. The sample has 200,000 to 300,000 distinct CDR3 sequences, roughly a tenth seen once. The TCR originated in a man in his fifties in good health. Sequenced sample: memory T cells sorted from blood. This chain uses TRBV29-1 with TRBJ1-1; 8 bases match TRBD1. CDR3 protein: CSVEGQGGKTFF. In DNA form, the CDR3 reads TGCAGCGTGGAAGGACAGGGCGGTAAGACTTTCTTT. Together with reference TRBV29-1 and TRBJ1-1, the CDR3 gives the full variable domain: SAVISQKPSRDICQRGTSLTIQCQVDSQVTMMFWYRQQPGQSLTLIATANQGSEATYESGFVIDKFPISRPNLTFSTLTVSNMSPEDSSIYLCSVEGQGGKTFFGQGTRLTVV.